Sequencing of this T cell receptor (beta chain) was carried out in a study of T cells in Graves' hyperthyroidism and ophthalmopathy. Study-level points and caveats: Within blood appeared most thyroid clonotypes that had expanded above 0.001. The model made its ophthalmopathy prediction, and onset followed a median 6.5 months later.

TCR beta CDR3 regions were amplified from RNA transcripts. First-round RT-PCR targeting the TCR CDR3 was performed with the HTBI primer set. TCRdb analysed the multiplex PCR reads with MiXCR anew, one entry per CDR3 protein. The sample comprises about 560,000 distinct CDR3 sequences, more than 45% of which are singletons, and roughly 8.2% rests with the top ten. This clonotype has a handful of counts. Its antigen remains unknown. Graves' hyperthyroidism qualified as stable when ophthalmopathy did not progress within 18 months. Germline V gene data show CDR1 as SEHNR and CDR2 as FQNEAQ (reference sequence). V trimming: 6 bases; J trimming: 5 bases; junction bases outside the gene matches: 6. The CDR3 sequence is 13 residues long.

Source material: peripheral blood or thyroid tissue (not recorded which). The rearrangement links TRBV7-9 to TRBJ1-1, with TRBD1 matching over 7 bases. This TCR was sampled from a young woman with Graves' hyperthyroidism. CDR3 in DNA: TGTGCCAGCAGGGAACAGGGGAGAACTGAAGCTTTCTTT. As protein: CASREQGRTEAFF.